This T cell receptor beta chain was recorded in a study of brain T cells in children with intractable seizures. The time point here: blood from clinic visit 5 months post-surgery; TSC patient then seizure free. The repertoire was sequenced with immunoSEQ multiplex PCR; TCRdb's copy has only in-frame clones and lacks some. Among about 320,000 clones listed, 85% to 95% were seen once. Germline values: CDR1 SNHLY, CDR2 FYNNEI. The CDR3 loop spans 14 amino acids. Trimming cost V 3 bases and J 1 base, with 8 bases left between them. The sequence derives from a boy under three years old with tuberous sclerosis and intractable seizures. The sample consisted of peripheral blood, taken less than 6 months after surgery. The V call is TRBV2, the J call TRBJ2-3, with D unclear. CDR3: CASSEGRRTDTQYF. CDR3 coding DNA: TGTGCCAGCAGTGAGGGCAGACGCACAGATACGCAGTATTTT.